The rows below give T cell receptor beta chains drawn from one sample of a study of shared clonotypes between healthy human individuals. TCRdb keeps only in-frame clones here, not all; method: immunoSEQ multiplex PCR. This table has about 2.1 million clones, about 92% appearing once. Specimen: naive CD8+ T cells from PBMCs. The receptors were sampled from a man aged 18 to 30 in good health. Some clones in this sample may be carry-over from other donors' samples. Both conserved end residues are part of each CDR3. Rows may omit the clone size; those that give it use once, few, many or a size class.

V | size | length | CDR3
TRBV6-5 | once | 13 | CASSRSPLDEQFF
TRBV5-4 | . | 15 | CASSLRGALNTEAFF
TRBV19 | few | 13 | CASSMGRTGELFF
TRBV9 | once | 13 | CASSSGLAATQYF
TRBV9 | . | 15 | CASSVGGAGYNEQFF
TRBV7-2 | . | 13 | CASSLGPIYEQYF
TRBV4-2 | . | 17 | CASSQERANSGANVLTF
TRBV30 | . | 12 | CAWSWGNEKLFF
TRBV4-1 | . | 15 | CASSQDRGPGNTIYF
TRBV21-1 | . | 15 | CASSKPPRANGELFF
TRBV19 | . | 15 | CASSPLVSGAGEQYF
TRBV7-8 | . | 14 | CASSLRGPHQPQHF
TRBV29-1 | once | 12 | CSVDSGSNEQFF
TRBV11-2 | . | 16 | CASSPMEGSSYNEQFF
TRBV7-8 | . | 17 | CASSLVAGRIGTYEQYF
TRBV7-9 | . | 15 | CASSRDRELTGELFF
TRBV7-9 | once | 15 | CASSSFRQGEYEQYF